This T cell receptor (beta chain) was sequenced for a study of blood T cell repertoires in COVID-19. Assay: immunoSEQ multiplex PCR; the TCRdb copy retains only in-frame clones and omits some. The sample lists about 200,000 clones; approximately 83% were seen once. The CDR3 has 15 amino acids. Trimming cost V 4 bases and J 0 bases; bases outside gene matches: 7. The germline gives CDR1 SGHRS, CDR2 YFSETQ. The sequencing sample was made of peripheral blood. The rearrangement links TRBV5-1 to TRBJ2-7, with 7 bases identical to TRBD2. The clonotype was recovered from a human donor with active or convalescent COVID-19. The donor label of this sample is uncertain. The CDR3 loop reads CASSTTSASSYEQYF. DNA for the CDR3: TGCGCCAGCAGCACAACTAGCGCCAGCTCCTACGAGCAGTACTTC.